This TCR beta chain was recorded in a study of spatial heterogeneity in lung cancer. The overall study: Alpha-chain sequences were detected in numbers that were consistently lower than beta-chain sequences. Study-wide results and limits: Nonsynonymous mutations, ubiquitous and regional, were tracked respectively by counts of ubiquitous and regional expanded TCRs. One measure, the expanded intratumoral alpha and beta TCR count, tracked tumor mutation counts.

In its sample, this clonotype ranks as medium-sized. Antigen unknown. One entry per CDR3 protein, called by TCRdb with MiXCR from the 5' RACE reads. The profile shows about 5,700 distinct CDR3 sequences, roughly 3.9% of them singletons. This CDR3 has 15 residues. With 1 base removed from V and 5 bases from J, the gap between germline ends came to 12 bases. CDR1 SGHRS and CDR2 YFSETQ come from the germline V gene. Documented time point: sample taken at primary tumor resection. The donors comprised some 78 untreated early-stage non-small cell lung cancer patients. Material for sequencing was whole RNA from tumor, nontumor lung or frozen PBMC, left unsorted.

Specimen: lung tumor tissue, collected at surgery. The receptor was isolated from a female donor with early-stage non-small cell lung cancer. The rearrangement uses TRBV5-1 and TRBJ2-2; TRBD1 is a possible D gene (6 bases). CDR3 amino acids: CASSLNRVGTGELFF. CDR3 bases: TGCGCCAGCAGCTTGAACAGGGTAGGGACCGGGGAGCTGTTTTTT.